This is a list of T cell receptor beta chains from one sample in a study of CXCR3-negative and CXCR3-positive naive CD8 T cells. Following a re-call of the 5' RACE reads, TCRdb has one entry per CDR3 protein and lacks DNA. The sample table sets out 55,000 to 70,000 distinct CDR3 sequences. The sequenced sample consisted of naive CXCR3+ CD8+ T cells from blood. These receptors all come from a human donor in good health. Some clones in this sample may be carry-over from other donors' samples. CDR3s include the opening cysteine and the closing phenylalanine or tryptophan.

j_call,cdr3_length,v_call,cdr3_aa
TRBJ1-1,15,TRBV7-2,CASSWGTGGYTEAFF
TRBJ2-7,15,TRBV7-3,CASSPDGLNSYEQYF
TRBJ2-1,15,TRBV6-2/TRBV6-3,CASRGDRGLYNEQFF
TRBJ1-2,16,TRBV27,CASSSMAGQKDYGYTF
TRBJ1-4,11,TRBV29-1,CSVSGGEKLFF
TRBJ2-4,12,TRBV5-1,CASRGPLNIQYF
TRBJ1-2,14,TRBV12-3/TRBV12-4,CASSHQTGGDGYTF
TRBJ2-5,14,TRBV28,CASSLGTFQETQYF
TRBJ1-5,11,TRBV29-1,CSVEGPDSQHF
TRBJ2-7,13,TRBV6-5,CASSPSLVFPLTF
TRBJ2-7,13,TRBV28,CASSLMDYYEQYF
TRBJ1-1,16,TRBV4-2,CASSQDRDSVLGEAFF